This is a list of T cell receptor beta chains from one sample in a study of T cells after yellow fever vaccination. TCRdb re-derived calls from the 5' RACE reads in MiXCR, one entry per CDR3 protein. Of some 220,000 distinct CDR3 sequences listed, approximately 3.2% are singletons. The input for sequencing was CD4+ T cells sorted from PBMCs, taken 10 days after the yellow fever booster vaccination. The receptors were sampled from a man between 18 and 35 years old who received the YFV17D yellow fever vaccine. CDR3s include the opening cysteine and the closing phenylalanine or tryptophan. A D gene is named only where the DNA matches it firmly. Not every row has a clone size; where given, it reads once, few, many or a size class.

clone_size d_call j_call v_call cdr3_aa cdr3_nt
few TRBD2 TRBJ2-1 TRBV4-3 CASSQDRGLVGYNEQFF TGCGCCAGCAGCCAAGATCGCGGACTAGTGGGGTACAATGAGCAGTTCTTC
many . TRBJ2-1 TRBV6-2/TRBV6-3 CASRRSIPSSYNEQFF TGTGCCAGCAGGCGATCGATACCGAGCTCCTACAATGAGCAGTTCTTC
few . TRBJ1-5 TRBV7-9 CATNRDNQPQHF TGTGCCACCAACAGGGATAATCAGCCCCAGCATTTT
few . TRBJ2-5 TRBV7-9 CASSLERAWETQYF TGTGCCAGCAGCTTAGAACGGGCGTGGGAGACCCAGTACTTC
many . TRBJ2-5 TRBV7-2 CASSPGPFIRGTQYF TGTGCCAGCAGCCCCGGGCCATTCATACGGGGGACCCAGTACTTC
. . TRBJ2-5 TRBV6-6 CASSYSDVQETQYF TGTGCCAGCAGTTACTCGGACGTCCAAGAGACCCAGTACTTC
many . TRBJ2-3 TRBV5-1 CASSLEVERYTDTQYF TGCGCCAGCAGCTTGGAGGTTGAAAGATACACAGATACGCAGTATTTT
. . TRBJ2-1 TRBV20-1 CSAREGHGSYNEQFF TGCAGTGCTAGAGAGGGCCATGGGTCGTACAATGAGCAGTTCTTC
many TRBD1 TRBJ2-4 TRBV7-9 CASRKSGDRSDIQYF TGTGCCAGCAGGAAAAGTGGGGACAGGTCGGACATTCAGTACTTC
many . TRBJ1-4 TRBV10-3 CAISGLQNEKLFF TGTGCCATCAGTGGTCTCCAGAATGAAAAACTGTTTTTT
many TRBD2 TRBJ2-1 TRBV2 CASSPGGLPNEQFF TGTGCCAGCAGTCCTGGGGGACTACCCAATGAGCAGTTCTTC
. . TRBJ2-5 TRBV29-1 CSVGFREETQYF TGCAGCGTTGGTTTCAGGGAAGAGACCCAGTACTTC
. . TRBJ2-1 TRBV7-9 CASSYWGGGSLGEQFF TGTGCCAGCAGCTATTGGGGCGGGGGCTCTCTGGGGGAGCAGTTCTTC
many . TRBJ2-5 TRBV7-3 CASSASGETQYF TGTGCCAGCAGCGCGTCAGGAGAGACCCAGTACTTC
. . TRBJ1-1 TRBV9 CASSFRGDTEVFF TGTGCCAGCAGCTTTAGGGGGGACACTGAAGTTTTCTTT
many . TRBJ1-5 TRBV10-3 CAIGWAGTQSPQHF TGTGCCATCGGTTGGGCGGGGACCCAGTCGCCCCAGCATTTT
. TRBD1 TRBJ2-5 TRBV19 CASSMSGTGTKQETQYF TGTGCCAGTAGTATGAGCGGGACAGGGACAAAACAAGAGACCCAGTACTTC
. . TRBJ2-3 TRBV27 CASSLEGLGGGTQYF TGTGCCAGCAGTTTAGAGGGGCTAGGGGGAGGTACGCAGTATTTT
many . TRBJ2-6 TRBV4-1 CASSQVGARSGANVLTF TGCGCCAGCAGCCAGGTCGGGGCCCGCTCTGGGGCCAACGTCCTGACTTTC
many TRBD1 TRBJ2-5 TRBV7-9 CASSLLRDLGGETQYF TGTGCCAGCAGCTTATTAAGGGATCTAGGGGGCGAGACCCAGTACTTC
few TRBD1 TRBJ1-6 TRBV6-5 CASRRDLTGGSSPLHF TGTGCCAGCAGGCGCGACCTGACAGGGGGAAGCTCACCCCTCCACTTT
many TRBD2 TRBJ2-1 TRBV5-1 CAGLAGGRGEQFF TGCGCCGGACTAGCGGGGGGGCGTGGTGAGCAGTTCTTC
many TRBD2 TRBJ2-3 TRBV7-2 CASSLYGGLAGVTDTQYF TGTGCCAGCAGCCTGTACGGGGGACTAGCGGGGGTCACAGATACGCAGTATTTT
. . TRBJ1-5 TRBV24-1 CATSDRDGADQPQHF TGTGCCACCAGTGACCGGGACGGAGCCGATCAGCCCCAGCATTTT
. TRBD1 TRBJ1-5 TRBV7-2 CASSPDGTGSNQPQHF TGTGCCAGCAGCCCAGACGGGACAGGTAGCAATCAGCCCCAGCATTTT
. . TRBJ2-3 TRBV5-1 CASSLETRRTTDTQYF TGCGCCAGCAGCTTGGAGACACGCCGGACCACAGATACGCAGTATTTT
many TRBD1 TRBJ2-7 TRBV6-5 CASSPRDRSYEQYF TGTGCCAGCAGCCCACGGGACAGGTCCTACGAGCAGTACTTC
few . TRBJ1-1 TRBV29-1 CTDSEAFF TGCACTGACAGTGAAGCTTTCTTT
. . TRBJ2-2 TRBV19 CASKGLARRELFF TGTGCCAGTAAGGGCCTAGCGCGTAGGGAGCTGTTTTTT
. TRBD1 TRBJ2-7 TRBV27 CASSSYYRGLYEQYF TGTGCCAGCAGTTCCTACTACAGGGGGCTGTACGAGCAGTACTTC
few TRBD2 TRBJ2-5 TRBV9 CASSVVAGEETQYF TGTGCCAGCAGCGTAGTAGCGGGTGAAGAGACCCAGTACTTC
few . TRBJ1-4 TRBV4-2 CASSQAESQGLNEKLFF TGTGCCAGCAGCCAAGCTGAGTCGCAGGGGCTTAATGAAAAACTGTTTTTT
many . TRBJ2-7 TRBV7-9 CASSPSREQYF TGTGCCAGCAGCCCCTCGAGGGAGCAGTACTTC
few . TRBJ2-5 TRBV25-1 CASSESGSETQYF TGTGCCAGCAGTGAATCGGGTAGCGAGACCCAGTACTTC
. TRBD2 TRBJ2-3 TRBV5-1 CASSLDASGPPKQYF TGCGCCAGCAGCTTGGATGCTAGCGGGCCTCCGAAGCAGTATTTT
many TRBD2 TRBJ2-3 TRBV7-2 CASSLSGGNTDTQYF TGTGCCAGCAGCTTAAGCGGGGGGAACACAGATACGCAGTATTTT
. . TRBJ2-7 TRBV5-1 CASSFDGYEQYF TGCGCCAGCAGCTTCGACGGCTACGAGCAGTACTTC
many . TRBJ2-7 TRBV6-6 CAAMRTGSYEQYF TGTGCCGCCATGAGGACCGGCTCCTACGAGCAGTACTTC
many . TRBJ2-1 TRBV5-5 CASAGRGYNEQFF TGTGCCAGCGCCGGACGGGGGTACAATGAGCAGTTCTTC
many . TRBJ1-5 TRBV20-1 CSASAPHSNQPQHF TGCAGTGCTAGTGCACCTCATAGCAATCAGCCCCAGCATTTT
. . TRBJ2-1 TRBV7-2 CASSPSRGSLSQFF TGTGCCAGCAGCCCCAGCCGGGGGTCCCTCTCGCAGTTCTTC
many . TRBJ1-1 TRBV18 CASLRVVNTEAFF TGTGCCAGCTTACGAGTGGTGAACACTGAAGCTTTCTTT
many . TRBJ2-3 TRBV7-8 CASSPRLDTQYF TGTGCCAGCAGCCCGAGATTGGATACGCAGTATTTT
few TRBD2 TRBJ2-1 TRBV7-6 CASSLNARSGGGNEQFF TGTGCCAGCAGCTTAAATGCACGGAGCGGGGGCGGCAATGAGCAGTTCTTC
. . TRBJ2-5 TRBV20-1 CSAIKETQYF TGCAGTGCTATCAAAGAGACCCAGTACTTC
many . TRBJ2-3 TRBV7-9 CASSFTLTDTQYF TGTGCCAGCAGCTTTACACTTACGGATACGCAGTATTTT
. . TRBJ2-1 TRBV15 CATSRDRGSRQGGYNEQFF TGTGCCACCAGCAGAGATCGCGGTTCTCGCCAGGGCGGTTACAATGAGCAGTTCTTC
many . TRBJ2-2 TRBV7-2 CASSLVATGELFF TGTGCCAGCAGCTTAGTAGCCACTGGGGAGCTGTTTTTT
few TRBD2 TRBJ2-7 TRBV20-1 CSARDPGGPGGEQYF TGCAGTGCTAGAGATCCGGGGGGCCCGGGAGGGGAGCAGTACTTC
many . TRBJ1-1 TRBV5-1 CASSWSYSNTEAFF TGCGCCAGCAGCTGGAGCTATTCGAACACTGAAGCTTTCTTT
many TRBD2 TRBJ2-1 TRBV10-3 CAISIAGNNEQFF TGTGCCATCAGTATAGCGGGGAACAATGAGCAGTTCTTC
many . TRBJ2-1 TRBV5-1 CASRGWRGLEEEQFF TGCGCCAGCAGGGGATGGCGGGGCCTTGAGGAGGAGCAGTTCTTC
many . TRBJ2-1 TRBV2 CASRRQFTSYNEQFF TGTGCCAGCAGGAGACAGTTCACCTCCTACAATGAGCAGTTCTTC
many . TRBJ2-3 TRBV7-9 CASTPGGDTQYF TGTGCCAGCACCCCGGGCGGAGATACGCAGTATTTT
many . TRBJ2-1 TRBV5-1 CASSRGISYNEQFF TGCGCCAGCAGCCGGGGAATATCCTACAATGAGCAGTTCTTC
few TRBD1 TRBJ1-6 TRBV2 CASSEERDRRNSPLHF TGTGCCAGCAGTGAAGAAAGGGACAGGAGGAATTCACCCCTCCACTTT
. . TRBJ2-4 TRBV28 CASSSGGPTKNIQYF TGTGCCAGCAGTTCCGGGGGGCCGACCAAAAACATTCAGTACTTC
many . TRBJ2-5 TRBV5-1 CASSLNQETQYF TGTGCCAGCAGCCTTAACCAAGAGACCCAGTACTTC
. . TRBJ2-5 TRBV5-4 CASSLDFEYQETQYF TGTGCCAGCAGCTTAGATTTCGAGTACCAAGAGACCCAGTACTTC
few . TRBJ1-5 TRBV7-9 CASSPEGGSNQPQHF TGTGCCAGCAGCCCCGAGGGAGGGAGCAATCAGCCCCAGCATTTT